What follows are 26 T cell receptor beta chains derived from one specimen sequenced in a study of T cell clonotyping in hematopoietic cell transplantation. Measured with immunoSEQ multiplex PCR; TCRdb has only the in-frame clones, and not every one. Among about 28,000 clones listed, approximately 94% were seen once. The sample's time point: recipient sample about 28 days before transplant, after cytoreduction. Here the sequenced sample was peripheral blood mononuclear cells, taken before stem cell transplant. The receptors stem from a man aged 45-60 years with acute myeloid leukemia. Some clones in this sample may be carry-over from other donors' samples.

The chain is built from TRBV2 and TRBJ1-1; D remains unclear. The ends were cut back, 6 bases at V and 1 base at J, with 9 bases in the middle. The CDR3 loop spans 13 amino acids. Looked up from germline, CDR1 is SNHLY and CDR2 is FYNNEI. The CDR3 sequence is CASSAGTNTEAFF. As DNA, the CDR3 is TGTGCCAGCAGCGCCGGAACGAACACTGAAGCTTTCTTT.

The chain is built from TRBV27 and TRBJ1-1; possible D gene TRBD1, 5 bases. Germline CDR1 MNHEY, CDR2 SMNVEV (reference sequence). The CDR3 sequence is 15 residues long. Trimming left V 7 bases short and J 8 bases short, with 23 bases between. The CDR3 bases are TGTGCCAGCACCCCCCGGGGGACTCCGTCAAGAGAAGCTTTCTTT. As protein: CASTPRGTPSREAFF.

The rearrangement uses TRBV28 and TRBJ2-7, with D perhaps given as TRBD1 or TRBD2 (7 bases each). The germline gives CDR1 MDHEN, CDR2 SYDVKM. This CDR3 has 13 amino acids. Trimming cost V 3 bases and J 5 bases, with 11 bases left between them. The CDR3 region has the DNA TGTGCCAGCAGTTTGGGAGGGGGCAACGAGCAGTACTTC. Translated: CASSLGGGNEQYF.

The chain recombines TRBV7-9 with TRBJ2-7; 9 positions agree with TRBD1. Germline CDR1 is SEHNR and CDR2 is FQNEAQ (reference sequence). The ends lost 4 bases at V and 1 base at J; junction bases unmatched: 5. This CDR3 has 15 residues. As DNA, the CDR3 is TGTGCCAGCAGCTCCGACAGGGGGGGGTCCTACGAGCAGTACTTC. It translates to CASSSDRGGSYEQYF.

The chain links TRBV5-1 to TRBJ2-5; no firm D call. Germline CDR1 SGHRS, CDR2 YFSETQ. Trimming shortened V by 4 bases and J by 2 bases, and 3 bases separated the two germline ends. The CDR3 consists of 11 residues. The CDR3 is CASSRQETQYF. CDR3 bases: TGCGCCAGCAGCCGTCAAGAGACCCAGTACTTC.

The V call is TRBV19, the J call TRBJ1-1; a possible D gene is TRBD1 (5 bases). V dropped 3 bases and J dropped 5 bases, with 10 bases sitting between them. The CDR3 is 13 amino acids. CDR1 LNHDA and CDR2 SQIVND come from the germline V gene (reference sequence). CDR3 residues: CASSIWGKTEAFF. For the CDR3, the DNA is TGTGCCAGTAGTATCTGGGGGAAGACTGAAGCTTTCTTT.

Written as DNA, the CDR3 is TGCGCCAGCGCGCAACAGACTAGCTCCTACGAGCAGTACTTC. It is translated as CASAQQTSSYEQYF. V is TRBV5-1 and J is TRBJ2-7, with D maybe TRBD2 (6 bases). The V end lost 7 bases, the J end lost 0 bases, and 14 bases lay between the germline ends. Germline values: CDR1 SGHRS, CDR2 YFSETQ. The CDR3 length is 14 residues.

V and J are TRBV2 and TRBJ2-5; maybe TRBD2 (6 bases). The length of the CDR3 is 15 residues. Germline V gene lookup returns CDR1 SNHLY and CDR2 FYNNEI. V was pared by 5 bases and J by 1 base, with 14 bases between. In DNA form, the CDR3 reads TGTGCCAGCAGTTCAGGTAGCGGCTTCCAAGAGACCCAGTACTTC. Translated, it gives CASSSGSGFQETQYF.

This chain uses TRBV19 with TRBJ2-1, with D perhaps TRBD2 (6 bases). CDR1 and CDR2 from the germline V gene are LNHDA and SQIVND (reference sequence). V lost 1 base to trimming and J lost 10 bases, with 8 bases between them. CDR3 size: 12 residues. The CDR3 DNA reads TGTGCCAGTAGTATAGGTGGACTAGAGCAGTTCTTC. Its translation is CASSIGGLEQFF. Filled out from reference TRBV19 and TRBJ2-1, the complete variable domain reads DGGITQSPKYLFRKEGQNVTLSCEQNLNHDAMYWYRQDPGQGLRLIYYSQIVNDFQKGDIAEGYSVSREKKESFPLTVTSAQKNPTAFYLCASSIGGLEQFFGPGTRLTVL.

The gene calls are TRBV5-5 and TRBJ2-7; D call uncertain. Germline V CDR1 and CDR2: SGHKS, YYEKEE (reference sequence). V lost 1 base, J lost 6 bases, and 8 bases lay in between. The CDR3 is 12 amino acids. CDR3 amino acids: CASSLWVGEQYF. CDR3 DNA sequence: TGTGCCAGCAGCTTGTGGGTGGGCGAGCAGTACTTC.

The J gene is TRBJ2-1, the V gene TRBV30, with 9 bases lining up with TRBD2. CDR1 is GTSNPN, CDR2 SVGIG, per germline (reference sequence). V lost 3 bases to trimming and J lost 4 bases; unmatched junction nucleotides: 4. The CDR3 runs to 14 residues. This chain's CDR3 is CAWRKAGGYNEQFF. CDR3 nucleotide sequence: TGTGCCTGGAGAAAAGCGGGGGGTTACAATGAGCAGTTCTTC.

The CDR3 region has the DNA TGTGCCAGTAGTATACGGGGGCAGATCGGGGAGACCCAGTACTTC. Translated: CASSIRGQIGETQYF. The rearrangement uses TRBV19 and TRBJ2-5; possibly TRBD1 or TRBD2 for D (6 bases each). The CDR3 is 15 amino acids. Germline V gene sequence: CDR1 LNHDA, CDR2 SQIVND (reference sequence). Between the trimmed V and J ends, which lost 2 bases and 5 bases, there was a span of 15 bases.

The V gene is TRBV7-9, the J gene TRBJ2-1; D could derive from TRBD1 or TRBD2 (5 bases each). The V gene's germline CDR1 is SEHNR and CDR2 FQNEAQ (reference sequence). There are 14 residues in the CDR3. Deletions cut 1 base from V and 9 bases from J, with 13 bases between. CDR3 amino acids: CASSLGWRQGEQFF. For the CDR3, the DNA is TGTGCCAGCAGCTTAGGTTGGAGGCAGGGTGAGCAGTTCTTC.

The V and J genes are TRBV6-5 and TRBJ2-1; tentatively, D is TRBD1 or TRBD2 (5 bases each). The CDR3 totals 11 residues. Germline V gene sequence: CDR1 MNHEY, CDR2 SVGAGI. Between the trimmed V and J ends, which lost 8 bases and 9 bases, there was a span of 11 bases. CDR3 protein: CASEGRGEQFF. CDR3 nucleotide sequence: TGTGCCAGCGAGGGGCGTGGTGAGCAGTTCTTC.

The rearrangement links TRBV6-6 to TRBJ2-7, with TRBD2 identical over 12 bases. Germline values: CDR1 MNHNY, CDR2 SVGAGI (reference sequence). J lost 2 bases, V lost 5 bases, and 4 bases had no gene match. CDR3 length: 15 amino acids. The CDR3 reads CASSLLAGGAYEQYF. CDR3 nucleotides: TGTGCCAGCAGTCTACTAGCGGGGGGCGCCTACGAGCAGTACTTC.

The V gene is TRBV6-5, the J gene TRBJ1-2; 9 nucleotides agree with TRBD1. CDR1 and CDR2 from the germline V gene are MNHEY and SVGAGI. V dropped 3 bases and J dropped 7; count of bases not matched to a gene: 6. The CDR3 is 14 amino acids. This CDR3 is CASSYRDRDSGYTF. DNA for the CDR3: TGTGCCAGCAGTTATCGGGACAGGGACTCTGGCTACACCTTC.

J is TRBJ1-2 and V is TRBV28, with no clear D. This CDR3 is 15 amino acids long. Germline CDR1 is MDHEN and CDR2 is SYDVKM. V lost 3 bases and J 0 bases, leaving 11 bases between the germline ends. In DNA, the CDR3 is TGTGCCAGCAGTTTTAGGGCAGTAGCTAACTATGGCTACACCTTC. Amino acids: CASSFRAVANYGYTF.

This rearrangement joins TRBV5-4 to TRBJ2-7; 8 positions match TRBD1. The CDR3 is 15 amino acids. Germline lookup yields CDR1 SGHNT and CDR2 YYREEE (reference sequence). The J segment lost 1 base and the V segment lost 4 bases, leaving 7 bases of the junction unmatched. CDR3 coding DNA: TGTGCCAGCAGCGTGGACAGGGATAATTCCTACGAGCAGTACTTC. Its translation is CASSVDRDNSYEQYF.

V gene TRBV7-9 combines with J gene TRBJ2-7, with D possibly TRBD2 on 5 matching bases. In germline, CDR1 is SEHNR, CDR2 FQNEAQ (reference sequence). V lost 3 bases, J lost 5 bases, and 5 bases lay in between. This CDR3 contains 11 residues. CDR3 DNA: TGTGCCAGCAGCTTGAGGGACGAGCAGTACTTC. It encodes CASSLRDEQYF.

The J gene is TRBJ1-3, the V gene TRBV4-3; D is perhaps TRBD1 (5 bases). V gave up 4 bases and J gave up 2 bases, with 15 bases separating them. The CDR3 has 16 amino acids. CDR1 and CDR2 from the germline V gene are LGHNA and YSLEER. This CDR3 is CASSPTGAPTGNTIYF. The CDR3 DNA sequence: TGCGCCAGCAGCCCCACCGGGGCCCCTACTGGAAACACCATATATTTT.

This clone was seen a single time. The CDR3 region is CASSEGWGVQEKLFF. CDR3 in DNA: TGTGCCAGCAGTGAAGGATGGGGGGTGCAAGAAAAACTGTTTTTT. V and J are TRBV6-1 and TRBJ1-4; tentative D call: TRBD1 (5 bases). V dropped 1 base and J dropped 8 bases, with 14 bases sitting between them. CDR3 length: 15 residues. Germline CDR1 is MNHNS and CDR2 is SASEGT.

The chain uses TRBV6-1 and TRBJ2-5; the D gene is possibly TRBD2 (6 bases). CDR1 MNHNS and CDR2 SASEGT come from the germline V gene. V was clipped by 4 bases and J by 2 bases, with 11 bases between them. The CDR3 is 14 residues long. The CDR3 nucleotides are TGTGCCAGCAGTGCTTTGGGACTTCAAGAGACCCAGTACTTC. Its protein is CASSALGLQETQYF.

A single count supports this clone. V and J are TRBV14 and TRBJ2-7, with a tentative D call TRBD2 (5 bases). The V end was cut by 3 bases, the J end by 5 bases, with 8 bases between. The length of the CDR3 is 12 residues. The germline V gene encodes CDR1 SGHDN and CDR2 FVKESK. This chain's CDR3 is CASSHSGDEQYF. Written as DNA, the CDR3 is TGTGCCAGCAGCCACTCCGGGGACGAGCAGTACTTC.

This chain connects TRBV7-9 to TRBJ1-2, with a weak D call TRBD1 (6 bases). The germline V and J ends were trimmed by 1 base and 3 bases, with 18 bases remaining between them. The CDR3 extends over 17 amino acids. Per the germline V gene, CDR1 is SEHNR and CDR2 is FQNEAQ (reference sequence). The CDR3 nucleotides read TGTGCCAGCAGCTTAGGCGGGGCAGGGGTCGAAGACTATGGCTACACCTTC. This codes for CASSLGGAGVEDYGYTF.

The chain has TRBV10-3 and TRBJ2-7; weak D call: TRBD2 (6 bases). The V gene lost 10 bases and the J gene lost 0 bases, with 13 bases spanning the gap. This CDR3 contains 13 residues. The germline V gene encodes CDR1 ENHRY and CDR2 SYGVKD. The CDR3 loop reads CATGGTPSYEQYF. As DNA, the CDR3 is TGTGCCACCGGAGGGACTCCCTCCTACGAGCAGTACTTC.

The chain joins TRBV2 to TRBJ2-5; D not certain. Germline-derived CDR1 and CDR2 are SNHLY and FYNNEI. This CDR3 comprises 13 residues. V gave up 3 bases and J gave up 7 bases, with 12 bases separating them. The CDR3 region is CASSDRQPRTQYF. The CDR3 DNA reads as TGTGCCAGCAGTGACAGGCAGCCTAGGACCCAGTACTTC.